The entry below describes one T cell receptor (beta chain). Its antigen is unknown. Germline V gene data show CDR1 as LGHDT and CDR2 as YNNKEL (reference sequence). The CDR3 is made up of 15 amino acids. Trimming cost V 0 bases and J 3 bases, with 10 bases left between them. The data were obtained in a study of response to subunit inactivated influenza vaccine. TCRdb processed the RT-PCR reads anew with MiXCR; each CDR3 protein has one entry. This sample carries 710,000 or so distinct CDR3 sequences, 15% to 19% of them seen once, and the ten largest clones take roughly 11%. Study conclusions and caveats: New T cells are recruited in small numbers by each seasonal influenza vaccination, according to the authors' suggestion.

The V and J genes are TRBV3-1 and TRBJ2-3; no clear D gene. Material: PBMCs from blood, obtained roughly 12 days after vaccination. This TCR came from a man between 50 and 59 years old who received an inactivated influenza vaccine. Written as DNA, the CDR3 is TGTGCCAGCAGCCAAGAAATCCTCGAGACAGATACGCAGTATTTT. This codes for CASSQEILETDTQYF.